The 19 T cell receptor beta chains below all came from one sample that was sequenced in a study of technical replicates of blood from four donors. Assay used: immunoSEQ multiplex PCR; TCRdb lists only in-frame clones, some missing. The sample includes 76,000 or so clones, about 86% of them seen just once. The material sequenced was PBMCs. All receptors derive from a human donor in good health. Some clones in this sample may be carry-over from other donors' samples.

This chain joins TRBV21-1 and TRBJ2-2; the DNA was not used to check the table's D call, TRBD2. TRBV21-1 is labeled a pseudogene. This CDR3 comprises 12 residues. This CDR3 is CASSTLRRGAVF. In DNA, the CDR3 is TGTGCCAGCAGCACCCTACGCCGGGGAGCTGTTTTT.

This clone was detected a few times. The chain employs TRBV19 and TRBJ1-1, with no clear D. Germline CDR1 is LNHDA and CDR2 is SQIVND (reference sequence). This CDR3 spans 16 amino acids. V lost 5 bases, J lost 1 base, and 17 bases lay in between. CDR3 bases: TGTGCCAGTAGTTCCTCTTACTCCTTCGGGAACACTGAAGCTTTCTTT. Its protein is CASSSSYSFGNTEAFF.

This chain connects TRBV5-1 to TRBJ2-7, with TRBD2 matching over 13 bases. The trim removed 6 bases at V and 5 bases at J, leaving 5 bases unmatched. In germline, CDR1 is SGHRS, CDR2 YFSETQ. The CDR3 runs 14 residues. CDR3 sequence: CASNPGLAGNEQYF. As DNA, the CDR3 is TGCGCCAGCAACCCGGGACTAGCGGGGAACGAGCAGTACTTC.

This chain connects TRBV29-1 to TRBJ2-5; tentative D call: TRBD1 (5 bases). Germline CDR1 is SQVTM and CDR2 is ANQGSEA. V lost 4 bases and J 2 bases, leaving 8 bases between the germline ends. The CDR3 extends over 12 amino acids. CDR3 region: CSVAQGQETQYF. CDR3 nucleotides: TGCAGCGTTGCCCAGGGACAAGAGACCCAGTACTTC.

The chain employs TRBV7-2 and TRBJ2-3; a possible D gene is TRBD2 (5 bases). The CDR3 is 13 amino acids. The ends were cut back, 5 bases at V and 8 bases at J, with 14 bases in the middle. CDR1 and CDR2 (germline): SGHTA, FQGNSA. In DNA form, the CDR3 reads TGTGCCAGCAGCCCCACAGCCGCGGGTACGCAGTATTTT. This encodes CASSPTAAGTQYF.

This clone was seen a single time. The J gene is TRBJ1-3, the V gene TRBV7-9; 7 positions agree with TRBD1. The trim removed 3 bases at V and 0 bases at J, leaving 11 bases unmatched. This CDR3 is 18 amino acids long. Germline V gene data show CDR1 as SEHNR and CDR2 as FQNEAQ (reference sequence). The CDR3 DNA reads as TGTGCCAGCAGCTTTTACACCCGGACAGGCGGCTCTGGAAACACCATATATTTT. Amino acids: CASSFYTRTGGSGNTIYF.

This chain joins TRBV4-1 and TRBJ2-7; a possible D gene is TRBD1 (5 bases). Trimming stripped 4 bases from V and 2 bases from J, with 12 bases between. Germline assignment: CDR1 MGHRA and CDR2 YSYEKL. The length of the CDR3 is 14 residues. CDR3 residues: CASSLYDSTYEQYF. CDR3 DNA sequence: TGCGCCAGCAGCCTATACGACAGCACCTACGAGCAGTACTTC.

CDR3 nucleotide sequence: TGTGCCAGCAGAAGACAGGGGGGGTACGAGCAGTACTTC. Translated: CASRRQGGYEQYF. The rearrangement uses TRBV27 and TRBJ2-7; 9 bases match TRBD1. V lost 6 bases and J lost 4; bases outside the gene matches: 4. This CDR3 is 13 amino acids long. Looked up from germline, CDR1 is MNHEY and CDR2 is SMNVEV (reference sequence).

This clone was observed a single time. This same CDR3 is encoded by further DNA sequences in the sample. The rearrangement joins TRBV7-2 to TRBJ2-3; TRBD2 agrees at 10 bases. CDR1 SGHTA and CDR2 FQGNSA come from the germline V gene. The CDR3 contains 16 residues. V was clipped by 3 bases and J by 2 bases; unmatched bases: 5. CDR3: CASSLLLAGSTDTQYF. CDR3 DNA: TGTGCCAGCAGCTTGTTACTAGCGGGGTCCACAGATACGCAGTATTTT.

The rearrangement joins TRBV7-2 to TRBJ2-1, with unresolved D. In germline, CDR1 is SGHTA, CDR2 FQGNSA. The CDR3 consists of 13 residues. Trimming cost V 5 bases and J 2 bases, with 7 bases left between them. CDR3 nucleotides: TGTGCCAGCAGCGTCTTCGCCTACAATGAGCAGTTCTTC. Amino acid sequence: CASSVFAYNEQFF.

J is TRBJ2-7 and V is TRBV5-1; 8 nucleotides agree with TRBD2. Germline CDR1 is SGHRS and CDR2 is YFSETQ. The CDR3 is 14 amino acids. J lost 2 bases, V lost 1 base, and 2 bases had no gene match. CDR3 amino acids: CASSLLSGAYEQYF. The CDR3, as DNA: TGCGCCAGCAGCTTGCTTAGCGGGGCCTACGAGCAGTACTTC.

The V call is TRBV11-3, the J call TRBJ2-2, with 7 nucleotides matching TRBD2. The germline gives CDR1 SGHNT, CDR2 YENEEA. J lost 5 bases, V lost 2 bases, and 5 bases had no gene match. The CDR3 is 15 amino acids. The CDR3 spells CASSLMGGVTGELFF. DNA of the CDR3: TGTGCCAGCAGCTTAATGGGAGGGGTAACCGGGGAGCTGTTTTTT. Variable domain in full (rest from reference TRBV11-3 and TRBJ2-2): EAGVVQSPRYKIIEKKQPVAFWCNPISGHNTLYWYLQNLGQGPELLIRYENEEAVDDSQLPKDRFSAERLKGVDSTLKIQPAELGDSAVYLCASSLMGGVTGELFFGEGSRLTVL.

This clone turned up a few times. This chain connects TRBV4-1 to TRBJ2-5; 15 bases map to TRBD2. CDR1 MGHRA and CDR2 YSYEKL come from the germline V gene. The CDR3 totals 20 residues. The V segment lost 2 bases and the J segment 2 bases; nucleotides outside the gene matches: 12. CDR3 protein: CASSQLGLAGGNHPQETQYF. The CDR3 nucleotides are TGCGCCAGCAGCCAACTCGGACTAGCGGGAGGGAACCATCCGCAAGAGACCCAGTACTTC.

The gene calls are TRBV7-2 and TRBJ2-5, with TRBD1 identical over 7 bases. V lost 6 bases and J lost 2; bases outside the gene matches: 9. The V gene's germline CDR1 is SGHTA and CDR2 FQGNSA. This CDR3 comprises 15 residues. The CDR3 here is CASSLTYRGQETQYF. DNA of the CDR3: TGTGCCAGCAGTCTTACCTACAGGGGTCAAGAGACCCAGTACTTC.

This chain uses TRBV6-1 with TRBJ2-3, with 10 bases that match TRBD2. The germline V gene encodes CDR1 MNHNS and CDR2 SASEGT. The CDR3 sequence is 16 residues long. J lost 1 base, V lost 3 bases, and 4 bases had no gene match. CDR3 nucleotides: TGTGCCAGCAGTGATGAAGCGGGAGGGGGCACAGATACGCAGTATTTT. It is translated as CASSDEAGGGTDTQYF.

V and J are TRBV7-3 and TRBJ2-5; the match to TRBD2 covers 11 bases. The CDR3 loop spans 15 amino acids. V was pared by 5 bases and J by 5 bases, with 7 bases of the junction left unmatched. The germline CDR1 and CDR2 sequences are SGHTA and FQGTGA. CDR3 protein: CASSRTSGSHETQYF. Here the CDR3 DNA reads TGTGCCAGCAGCCGAACTAGCGGGAGCCACGAGACCCAGTACTTC.

The gene calls are TRBV5-5 and TRBJ1-2; a possible D gene is TRBD1 (6 bases). This CDR3 has 13 residues. V gave up 4 bases and J gave up 2 bases, with 9 bases separating them. Per germline, CDR1 SGHKS and CDR2 YYEKEE (reference sequence). The CDR3 loop reads CASSQTGNYGYTF. The CDR3 DNA reads TGTGCCAGCAGCCAGACAGGAAACTATGGCTACACCTTC.

This sequence joins TRBV7-9 and TRBJ1-6; 9 bases line up with TRBD1. From germline, CDR1 is SEHNR and CDR2 FQNEAQ (reference sequence). The trim removed 5 bases at V and 5 bases at J, leaving 7 bases unmatched. This CDR3 has 16 amino acids. The CDR3 sequence: CASSPRTGEDNSPLHF. The CDR3 nucleotides read TGTGCCAGCAGCCCTCGGACAGGGGAAGATAATTCACCCCTCCACTTT.

The chain recombines TRBV27 with TRBJ1-1; TRBD1 matches at 12 bases. CDR3 size: 17 residues. Trimming cost V 5 bases and J 0 bases; bases outside gene matches: 7. Germline V gene lookup returns CDR1 MNHEY and CDR2 SMNVEV (reference sequence). The chain's CDR3 is CASSTAGQGAMNTEAFF. In DNA, the CDR3 is TGTGCCAGCAGTACCGCGGGACAGGGGGCTATGAACACTGAAGCTTTCTTT.